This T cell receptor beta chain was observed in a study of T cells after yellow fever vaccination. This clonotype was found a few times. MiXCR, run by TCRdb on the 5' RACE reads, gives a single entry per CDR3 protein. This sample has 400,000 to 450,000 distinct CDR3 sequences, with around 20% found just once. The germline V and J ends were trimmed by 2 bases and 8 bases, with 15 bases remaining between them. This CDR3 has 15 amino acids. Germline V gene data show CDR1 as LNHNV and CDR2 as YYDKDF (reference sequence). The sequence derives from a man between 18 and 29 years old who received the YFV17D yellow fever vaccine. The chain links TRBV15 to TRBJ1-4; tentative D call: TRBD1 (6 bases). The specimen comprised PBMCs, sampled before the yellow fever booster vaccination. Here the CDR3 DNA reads TGTGCCACCAGCAGAACAAGGGGTCAGGGGGAAAAACTGTTTTTT. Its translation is CATSRTRGQGEKLFF.